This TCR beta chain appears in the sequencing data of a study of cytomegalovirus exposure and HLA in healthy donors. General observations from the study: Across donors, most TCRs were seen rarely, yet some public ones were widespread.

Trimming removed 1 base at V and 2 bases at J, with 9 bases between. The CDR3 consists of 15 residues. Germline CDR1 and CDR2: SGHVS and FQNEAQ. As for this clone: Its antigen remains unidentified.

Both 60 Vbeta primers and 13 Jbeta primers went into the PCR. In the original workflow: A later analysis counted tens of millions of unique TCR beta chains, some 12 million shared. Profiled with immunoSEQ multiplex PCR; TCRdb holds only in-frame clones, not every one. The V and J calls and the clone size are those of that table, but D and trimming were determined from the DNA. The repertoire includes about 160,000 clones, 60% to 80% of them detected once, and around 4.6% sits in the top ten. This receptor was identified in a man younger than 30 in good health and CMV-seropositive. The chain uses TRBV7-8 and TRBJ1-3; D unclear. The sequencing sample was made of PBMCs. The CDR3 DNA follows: TGTGCCAGCAGCTTAGGTACGGGAGCTGGAAACACCATATATTTT. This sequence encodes CASSLGTGAGNTIYF.